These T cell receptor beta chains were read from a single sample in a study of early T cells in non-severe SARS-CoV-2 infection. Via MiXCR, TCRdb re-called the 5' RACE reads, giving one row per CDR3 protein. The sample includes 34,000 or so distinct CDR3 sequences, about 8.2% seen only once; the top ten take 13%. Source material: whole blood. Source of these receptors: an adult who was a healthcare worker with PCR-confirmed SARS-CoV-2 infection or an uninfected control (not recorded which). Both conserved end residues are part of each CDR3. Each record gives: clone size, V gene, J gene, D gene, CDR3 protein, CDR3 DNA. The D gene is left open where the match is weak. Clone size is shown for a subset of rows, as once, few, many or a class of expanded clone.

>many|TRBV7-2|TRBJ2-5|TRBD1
CASSLVVGTGSETQYF
TGTGCCAGCAGCTTAGTAGTCGGGACAGGGTCCGAGACCCAGTACTTC
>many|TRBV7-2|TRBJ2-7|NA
CASSPSSSGIPYEQYF
TGTGCCAGCAGCCCCAGTTCGAGCGGTATACCCTACGAGCAGTACTTC
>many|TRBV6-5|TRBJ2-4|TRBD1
CASSRSQGNKNIQYF
TGTGCCAGCAGTCGTTCACAGGGGAACAAAAACATTCAGTACTTC
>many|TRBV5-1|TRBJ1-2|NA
CASSLESGYGYTF
TGCGCCAGCAGCCTGGAATCGGGTTATGGCTACACCTTC
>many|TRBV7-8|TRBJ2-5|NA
CASSSQGETQYF
TGTGCCAGCAGCTCCCAGGGGGAGACCCAGTACTTC
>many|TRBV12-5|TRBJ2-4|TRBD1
CASGLPYQPGQGEVKNIQYF
TGTGCTAGTGGTTTGCCGTATCAACCGGGACAGGGGGAGGTCAAAAACATTCAGTACTTC
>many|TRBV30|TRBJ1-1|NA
CAWSREEGTEAFF
TGTGCCTGGAGTAGGGAAGAGGGCACTGAAGCTTTCTTT
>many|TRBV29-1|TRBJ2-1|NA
CSVEDWRDNEQFF
TGCAGCGTTGAAGATTGGCGGGACAATGAGCAGTTCTTC
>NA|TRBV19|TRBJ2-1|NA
CASSKQGSYNEQFF
TGTGCCAGTAGTAAGCAGGGTTCCTACAATGAGCAGTTCTTC
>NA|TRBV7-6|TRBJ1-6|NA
CASSLAIQNSPLHF
TGTGCCAGCAGCTTGGCCATCCAGAATTCACCCCTCCACTTT
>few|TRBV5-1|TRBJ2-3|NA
CASSLTTDTQYF
TGCGCCAGCAGCTTGACCACAGATACGCAGTATTTT
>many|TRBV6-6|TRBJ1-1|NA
CASSYSGFEGENTEAFF
TGTGCCAGCAGTTACAGCGGGTTTGAGGGGGAGAACACTGAAGCTTTCTTT
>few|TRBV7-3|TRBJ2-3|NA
CASSLEGGRPDTQYF
TGTGCCAGCAGCTTAGAGGGGGGGAGGCCAGATACGCAGTATTTT
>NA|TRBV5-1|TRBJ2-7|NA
CASSLEVGLGSYEQYF
TGCGCCAGCAGCCTCGAGGTAGGATTGGGCTCCTACGAGCAGTACTTC
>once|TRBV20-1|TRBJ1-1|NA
CSAKSGRAGNTGAFF
TGCAGTGCTAAAAGTGGCAGGGCGGGGAACACTGGAGCTTTCTTT
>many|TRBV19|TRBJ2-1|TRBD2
CASSTRASGGGEQFF
TGTGCCAGTAGTACCCGGGCTAGCGGGGGGGGTGAGCAGTTCTTC
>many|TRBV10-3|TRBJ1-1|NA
CAISQKGGDTEAFF
TGTGCCATCAGCCAGAAGGGTGGCGACACTGAAGCTTTCTTT
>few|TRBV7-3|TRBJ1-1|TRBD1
CASSFSQGALAFF
TGTGCCAGCAGCTTTTCACAGGGGGCGTTAGCTTTCTTT
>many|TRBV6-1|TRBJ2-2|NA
CASIVVNTGELFF
TGTGCCAGCATCGTGGTAAACACCGGGGAGCTGTTTTTT
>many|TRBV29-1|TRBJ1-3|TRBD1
CSVETGASGNTIYF
TGCAGCGTAGAAACAGGGGCATCTGGAAACACCATATATTTT
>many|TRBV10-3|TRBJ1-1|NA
CAISERIGNTEAFF
TGTGCCATCAGTGAGCGTATAGGGAACACTGAAGCTTTCTTT
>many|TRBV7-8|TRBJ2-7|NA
CASSLGQGSPYEQYF
TGTGCCAGCAGCTTAGGGCAGGGTTCCCCCTACGAGCAGTACTTC
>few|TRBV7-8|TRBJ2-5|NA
CASSSGGGEETQYF
TGTGCCAGCAGCTCTGGCGGCGGGGAAGAGACCCAGTACTTC
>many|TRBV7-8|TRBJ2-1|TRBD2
CASSLASSGGPYNEQFF
TGTGCCAGCAGCTTAGCGTCTAGCGGGGGGCCTTACAATGAGCAGTTCTTC
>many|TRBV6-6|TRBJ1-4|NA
CASTLGQGWKKLFF
TGTGCCAGCACCCTAGGGCAGGGTTGGAAAAAACTGTTTTTT
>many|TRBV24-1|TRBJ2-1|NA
CATSEDNEQFF
TGTGCCACCAGTGAGGACAATGAGCAGTTCTTC
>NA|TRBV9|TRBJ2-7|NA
CASSPGTYSYEQYF
TGTGCCAGCAGCCCCGGGACGTACTCCTACGAGCAGTACTTC
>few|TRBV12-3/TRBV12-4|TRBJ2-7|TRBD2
CASSRTSGGYEQYF
TGTGCCAGCAGTCGCACTAGCGGGGGGTACGAGCAGTACTTC
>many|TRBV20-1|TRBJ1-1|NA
CSAREAVMNTEAFF
TGCAGTGCTAGAGAGGCCGTTATGAACACTGAAGCTTTCTTT
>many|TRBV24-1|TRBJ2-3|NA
CATSVTEQDTQYF
TGTGCCACCAGTGTGACTGAGCAGGATACGCAGTATTTT
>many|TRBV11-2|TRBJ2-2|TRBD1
CASSLGTGRNGELFF
TGTGCCAGCAGCCTTGGGACAGGGAGGAACGGGGAGCTGTTTTTT
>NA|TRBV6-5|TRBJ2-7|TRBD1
CASSYSLPGQGFLSYEQYF
TGTGCCAGCAGTTACTCTCTACCGGGACAGGGGTTTCTCTCCTACGAGCAGTACTTC
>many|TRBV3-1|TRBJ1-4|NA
CASSQGWEKLFF
TGTGCCAGCAGCCAAGGCTGGGAAAAACTGTTTTTT
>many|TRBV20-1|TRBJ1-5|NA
CSARVSRGAGNQPQHF
TGCAGTGCTAGAGTTTCCAGGGGCGCGGGCAATCAGCCCCAGCATTTT
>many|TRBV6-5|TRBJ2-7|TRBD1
CASSSVGTGVYEQYF
TGTGCCAGCAGTTCGGTGGGGACAGGGGTCTACGAGCAGTACTTC
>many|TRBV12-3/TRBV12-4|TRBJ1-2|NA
CASSPPDRRYGYTF
TGTGCCAGCAGTCCCCCGGACAGACGCTATGGCTACACCTTC
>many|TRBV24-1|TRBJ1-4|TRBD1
CATSDLTRGQGHHFNEKLFF
TGTGCCACCAGTGACCTCACCCGAGGACAGGGGCATCATTTTAATGAAAAACTGTTTTTT